Listed below are T cell receptor beta chains from one sample, sequenced in a study of T cell responses to AZD1222 COVID-19 vaccine. Assay: immunoSEQ multiplex PCR; the TCRdb copy retains only in-frame clones and omits some. The sample contains 90,000 to 150,000 clones, 70% to 90% of which appear only once. The starting material was peripheral blood, obtained on day 0 of AZD1222 vaccination. The receptor source for this set is an adult in good health. Each CDR3 is given with its conserved first and last residue. The D gene is left open where the match is weak. Rows may omit the clone size; those that give it use once, few, many or a size class.

CDR3nt: TGTGCCAGCAGTTTAGACAGCTCCTTCTCTGGAAACACCATATATTTT
CDR3aa: CASSLDSSFSGNTIYF
abundance: NA
d_gene: NA
v_gene: TRBV27
j_gene: TRBJ1-3

CDR3nt: TGTGCCAGCAGTGAAGGGAAGGTAGCGGGGGGCTACGAGCAGTACTTC
CDR3aa: CASSEGKVAGGYEQYF
abundance: NA
d_gene: TRBD2
v_gene: TRBV6-1
j_gene: TRBJ2-7

CDR3nt: TGTGCCAGTAGGGACCGGGACAGGGGGGTCGACGAGCAGTACTTC
CDR3aa: CASRDRDRGVDEQYF
abundance: NA
d_gene: TRBD1
v_gene: TRBV19
j_gene: TRBJ2-7

CDR3nt: TGTGCCAGCAGGGATCGTAACTATGGCTACACCTTC
CDR3aa: CASRDRNYGYTF
abundance: NA
d_gene: NA
v_gene: TRBV2
j_gene: TRBJ1-2

CDR3nt: TGTGCCAGCAACCAACAGGGGGGGAATGAAAAACTGTTTTTT
CDR3aa: CASNQQGGNEKLFF
abundance: few
d_gene: TRBD1
v_gene: TRBV9
j_gene: TRBJ1-4

CDR3nt: TGTGCCAGCAGCAATGGGACAGGGGTTAATGAAAAACTGTTTTTT
CDR3aa: CASSNGTGVNEKLFF
abundance: NA
d_gene: NA
v_gene: TRBV21-1
j_gene: TRBJ1-4

CDR3nt: TGCGCCAGCAGCCTAGACTTGGTCCAAGAGCATGGCTACACCTTC
CDR3aa: CASSLDLVQEHGYTF
abundance: NA
d_gene: NA
v_gene: TRBV4-3
j_gene: TRBJ1-2

CDR3nt: TGTGCCAGCAGTGACCTCGACGGGAAGAGCTATGGCTACACCTTC
CDR3aa: CASSDLDGKSYGYTF
abundance: NA
d_gene: NA
v_gene: TRBV6-6
j_gene: TRBJ1-2

CDR3nt: TGTGCCAGCAGCTTAGGACCCCAGGGTGGCTACGAGCAGTACTTC
CDR3aa: CASSLGPQGGYEQYF
abundance: few
d_gene: NA
v_gene: TRBV7-9
j_gene: TRBJ2-7

CDR3nt: TGCGCCAGCAGCCAAGCCGCCGCCAGGGGCTTCTATGGCTACACCTTC
CDR3aa: CASSQAAARGFYGYTF
abundance: NA
d_gene: NA
v_gene: TRBV4-3
j_gene: TRBJ1-2

CDR3nt: TGTGCCAGCAGCTTAGAGAGGACAGGTGATTCACCCCTCCACTTT
CDR3aa: CASSLERTGDSPLHF
abundance: NA
d_gene: TRBD1
v_gene: TRBV5-4
j_gene: TRBJ1-6

CDR3nt: TGTGCCAGCAGTTCGGTGGAAGAGGATACGCAGTATTTT
CDR3aa: CASSSVEEDTQYF
abundance: once
d_gene: NA
v_gene: TRBV12-3/TRBV12-4
j_gene: TRBJ2-3

CDR3nt: TGTGCCAGTAGTATAGCGGCGGGACAGAACTATGGCTACACCTTC
CDR3aa: CASSIAAGQNYGYTF
abundance: NA
d_gene: TRBD1
v_gene: TRBV19
j_gene: TRBJ1-2

CDR3nt: TGTGCCAGTAGTATAGCAGGTGACGTGGGTTTGGGCACTGAAGCTTTCTTT
CDR3aa: CASSIAGDVGLGTEAFF
abundance: once
d_gene: NA
v_gene: TRBV19
j_gene: TRBJ1-1

CDR3nt: TGTGCCAGCAGTTCCGTGGACAGGTACGACGGGGAGCTGTTTTTT
CDR3aa: CASSSVDRYDGELFF
abundance: NA
d_gene: TRBD1
v_gene: TRBV5-6
j_gene: TRBJ2-2

CDR3nt: TGTGCCAGCTCACCTCCGGTGGGGACGCCTGAGCAGTACTTC
CDR3aa: CASSPPVGTPEQYF
abundance: NA
d_gene: NA
v_gene: TRBV18
j_gene: TRBJ2-7

CDR3nt: TGTGCCAGCAGTATTACGTATGCTAATGAAAAACTGTTTTTT
CDR3aa: CASSITYANEKLFF
abundance: once
d_gene: NA
v_gene: TRBV6-5
j_gene: TRBJ1-4

CDR3nt: TGCAGCGTTATAAGGACAGGGGGCCGTAACTATGGCTACACCTTC
CDR3aa: CSVIRTGGRNYGYTF
abundance: NA
d_gene: TRBD1
v_gene: TRBV29-1
j_gene: TRBJ1-2

CDR3nt: TGTGCCAGCAGCCCCCTGGACCTCCCGGAGCAGTACTTC
CDR3aa: CASSPLDLPEQYF
abundance: NA
d_gene: NA
v_gene: TRBV14
j_gene: TRBJ2-7

CDR3nt: TGTGCCAGCAGCTTCCTACCCGGGACAGGGGATTATAGCAATCAGCCCCAGCATTTT
CDR3aa: CASSFLPGTGDYSNQPQHF
abundance: once
d_gene: TRBD1
v_gene: TRBV6-6
j_gene: TRBJ1-5

CDR3nt: TGTGCCAGCAGCTCCTACCACAGGGGCACTGAAGCTTTCTTT
CDR3aa: CASSSYHRGTEAFF
abundance: NA
d_gene: TRBD1
v_gene: TRBV27
j_gene: TRBJ1-1

CDR3nt: TGTGCCAGCAGTCTGGGACTCGGGGCTTTCTTT
CDR3aa: CASSLGLGAFF
abundance: NA
d_gene: NA
v_gene: TRBV28
j_gene: TRBJ1-1

CDR3nt: TGTGCCAGCAGATTAGGGGGCACAGGGGGTGCTGAGCAGTTCTTC
CDR3aa: CASRLGGTGGAEQFF
abundance: NA
d_gene: TRBD1
v_gene: TRBV7-2
j_gene: TRBJ2-1

CDR3nt: TGTGCCAGCAGCCCACGGAGTTGGGGTGCCCTCCACTTT
CDR3aa: CASSPRSWGALHF
abundance: NA
d_gene: NA
v_gene: TRBV7-8
j_gene: TRBJ1-6

CDR3nt: TGTGCCAGCAGCGAGGGGGGTAACTATGGCTACACCTTC
CDR3aa: CASSEGGNYGYTF
abundance: NA
d_gene: NA
v_gene: TRBV5-4
j_gene: TRBJ1-2

CDR3nt: TGTGCCAGCAGCCTTCAGGGAGCCACCGGGGAGCTGTTTTTT
CDR3aa: CASSLQGATGELFF
abundance: NA
d_gene: NA
v_gene: TRBV6-2/TRBV6-3
j_gene: TRBJ2-2

CDR3nt: TGTGCCAGCGGAAGGACAGGGATGGGAGAAAAACTGTTTTTT
CDR3aa: CASGRTGMGEKLFF
abundance: few
d_gene: TRBD1
v_gene: TRBV6-5
j_gene: TRBJ1-4

CDR3nt: TGTGCCAGCAGTACAGGGGGCGGACAGCCCCAGCATTTT
CDR3aa: CASSTGGGQPQHF
abundance: once
d_gene: TRBD1
v_gene: TRBV6-4
j_gene: TRBJ1-5

CDR3nt: TGTGCCATCAGTGTGACAGGGAACCAAGAGACCCAGTACTTC
CDR3aa: CAISVTGNQETQYF
abundance: NA
d_gene: TRBD1
v_gene: TRBV10-3
j_gene: TRBJ2-5

CDR3nt: TGTGCCAGCAGCTTAGGGCCCCTAGCGGATTCTTACAATGAGCAGTTCTTC
CDR3aa: CASSLGPLADSYNEQFF
abundance: NA
d_gene: TRBD2
v_gene: TRBV7-9
j_gene: TRBJ2-1

CDR3nt: TGTGCCAGCAGCCGGGGGGCTTTTCCCGCGGATACGCAGTATTTT
CDR3aa: CASSRGAFPADTQYF
abundance: NA
d_gene: NA
v_gene: TRBV5-4
j_gene: TRBJ2-3

CDR3nt: TGTGCCAGCAGCTTAACCGGGGGGCTGGGGGGAAACACCATATATTTT
CDR3aa: CASSLTGGLGGNTIYF
abundance: NA
d_gene: NA
v_gene: TRBV7-2
j_gene: TRBJ1-3

CDR3nt: TGCGCCAGCAGCTCGACAGGAAGGAGCACTGAAGCTTTCTTT
CDR3aa: CASSSTGRSTEAFF
abundance: once
d_gene: NA
v_gene: TRBV4-3
j_gene: TRBJ1-1

CDR3nt: TGTGCCAGCTCACCATTGGTGGGTGTATCTAATGAAAAACTGTTTTTT
CDR3aa: CASSPLVGVSNEKLFF
abundance: NA
d_gene: NA
v_gene: TRBV18
j_gene: TRBJ1-4

CDR3nt: TGTGCCAGCAGCTTAGGTCCGGGGTGGGGGGAGACCCAGTACTTC
CDR3aa: CASSLGPGWGETQYF
abundance: NA
d_gene: NA
v_gene: TRBV7-2
j_gene: TRBJ2-5

CDR3nt: TGTGCCAGCAGGATGATTTGGGGACAGGGCTCTTACAATGAGCAGTTCTTC
CDR3aa: CASRMIWGQGSYNEQFF
abundance: NA
d_gene: TRBD1
v_gene: TRBV13
j_gene: TRBJ2-1